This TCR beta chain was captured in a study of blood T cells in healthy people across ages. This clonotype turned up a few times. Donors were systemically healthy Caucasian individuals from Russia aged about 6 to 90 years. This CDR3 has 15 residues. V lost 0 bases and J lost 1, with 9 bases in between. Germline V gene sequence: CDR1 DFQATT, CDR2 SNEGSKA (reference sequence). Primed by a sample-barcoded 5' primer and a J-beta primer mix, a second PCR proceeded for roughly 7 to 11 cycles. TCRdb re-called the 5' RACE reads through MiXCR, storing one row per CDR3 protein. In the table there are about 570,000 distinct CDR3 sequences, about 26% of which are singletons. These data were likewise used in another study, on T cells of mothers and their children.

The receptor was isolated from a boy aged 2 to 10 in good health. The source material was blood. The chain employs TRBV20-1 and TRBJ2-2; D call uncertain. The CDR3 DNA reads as TGCAGTGCTAGAGACGGGCCAATGAACACCGGGGAGCTGTTTTTT. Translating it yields CSARDGPMNTGELFF.